These T cell receptor beta chains were read from a single sample in a study of long-term antiretroviral therapy in people with HIV. Measured with immunoSEQ multiplex PCR; TCRdb has only the in-frame clones, and not every one. The profile shows about 22,000 clones, approximately 84% of them singletons. This specimen consisted of unsorted PBMCs, obtained about 6.1 years after starting antiretroviral therapy. The receptor source for this set is a man aged 25-40 years with HIV. The CDR3 runs from the conserved cysteine through the conserved F or W. D genes are given only for firm matches. The size of a clone is reported for some rows only, either as once, few or many, or as a class for expanded clones.

d_gene: TRBD1
v_gene: TRBV18
j_gene: TRBJ1-4
abundance: NA
CDR3aa: CASSPTGELLGKLFF
CDR3nt: TGTGCCAGCTCGCCCACAGGGGAGCTGTTAGGAAAACTGTTTTTT

d_gene: NA
v_gene: TRBV5-1
j_gene: TRBJ1-2
abundance: once
CDR3aa: CASSFTEGNYGYTF
CDR3nt: TGCGCCAGCAGCTTCACAGAGGGAAACTATGGCTACACCTTC

d_gene: NA
v_gene: TRBV21-1
j_gene: TRBJ1-1
abundance: NA
CDR3aa: CASSASYKRANTEAFF
CDR3nt: TGTGCCAGCAGCGCATCCTATAAGAGGGCGAACACTGAAGCTTTCTTT

d_gene: TRBD1
v_gene: TRBV5-4
j_gene: TRBJ2-1
abundance: NA
CDR3aa: CASRSGTAPYNEQFF
CDR3nt: TGTGCCAGCAGATCCGGGACAGCTCCCTACAATGAGCAGTTCTTC

d_gene: NA
v_gene: TRBV6-1
j_gene: TRBJ1-5
abundance: NA
CDR3aa: CASSRDPGSNQPQHF
CDR3nt: TGTGCCAGCAGTCGGGACCCGGGGAGCAATCAGCCCCAGCATTTT

d_gene: NA
v_gene: TRBV14
j_gene: TRBJ2-7
abundance: NA
CDR3aa: CASTTGAGTYEQYF
CDR3nt: TGTGCCAGCACCACAGGTGCGGGTACCTACGAGCAGTACTTC

d_gene: NA
v_gene: TRBV28
j_gene: TRBJ2-5
abundance: NA
CDR3aa: CASGGMGQQELGETQYF
CDR3nt: TGTGCCAGCGGCGGGATGGGACAGCAGGAACTCGGGGAGACCCAGTACTTC

d_gene: NA
v_gene: TRBV18
j_gene: TRBJ2-7
abundance: NA
CDR3aa: CASSPAVVPYEQYF
CDR3nt: TGTGCCAGCTCACCAGCAGTGGTGCCCTACGAGCAGTACTTC

d_gene: NA
v_gene: TRBV5-1
j_gene: TRBJ1-4
abundance: few
CDR3aa: CASSAGSTNEKLFF
CDR3nt: TGCGCCAGCAGCGCAGGGTCGACTAATGAAAAACTGTTTTTT

d_gene: NA
v_gene: TRBV7-9
j_gene: TRBJ1-1
abundance: NA
CDR3aa: CASSFTGSNTEAFF
CDR3nt: TGTGCCAGCAGCTTCACGGGATCGAACACTGAAGCTTTCTTT

d_gene: NA
v_gene: TRBV2
j_gene: TRBJ2-2
abundance: NA
CDR3aa: CASGEGAGELFF
CDR3nt: TGTGCCAGTGGGGAAGGGGCCGGGGAGCTGTTTTTT

d_gene: TRBD2
v_gene: TRBV5-1
j_gene: TRBJ2-7
abundance: NA
CDR3aa: CASSWLTSGTYEQYF
CDR3nt: TGCGCCAGCAGCTGGCTGACTAGCGGGACCTACGAGCAGTACTTC

d_gene: TRBD1
v_gene: TRBV7-6
j_gene: TRBJ1-1
abundance: NA
CDR3aa: CASRPGGKVTEAFF
CDR3nt: TGTGCCAGCAGACCAGGGGGTAAGGTCACTGAAGCTTTCTTT

d_gene: TRBD2
v_gene: TRBV19
j_gene: TRBJ2-1
abundance: NA
CDR3aa: CASSSLAGGYNEQFF
CDR3nt: TGTGCCAGTAGTAGCCTAGCGGGGGGCTACAATGAGCAGTTCTTC

d_gene: TRBD1
v_gene: TRBV6-4
j_gene: TRBJ2-3
abundance: NA
CDR3aa: CASSERAGGGTDTQYF
CDR3nt: TGTGCCAGCAGTGAAAGGGCAGGGGGTGGCACAGATACGCAGTATTTT

d_gene: NA
v_gene: TRBV28
j_gene: TRBJ1-5
abundance: NA
CDR3aa: CASYRTNDNQPQHF
CDR3nt: TGTGCCAGCTATAGGACGAATGATAATCAGCCCCAGCATTTT

d_gene: TRBD2
v_gene: TRBV5-4
j_gene: TRBJ2-5
abundance: NA
CDR3aa: CASSWRLALVFPGETQYF
CDR3nt: TGTGCCAGCAGCTGGCGACTAGCGTTGGTCTTCCCGGGTGAGACCCAGTACTTC

d_gene: NA
v_gene: TRBV13
j_gene: TRBJ1-1
abundance: NA
CDR3aa: CASSLDVNTEAFF
CDR3nt: TGTGCCAGCAGCTTAGACGTGAACACTGAAGCTTTCTTT

d_gene: TRBD2
v_gene: TRBV27
j_gene: TRBJ2-1
abundance: NA
CDR3aa: CASSSELAGDDNEQFF
CDR3nt: TGTGCCAGCAGTTCCGAACTAGCGGGGGACGACAATGAGCAGTTCTTC

d_gene: TRBD1
v_gene: TRBV18
j_gene: TRBJ1-5
abundance: NA
CDR3aa: CASSSTGGDQPQHF
CDR3nt: TGTGCCAGCTCTTCGACAGGGGGGGATCAGCCCCAGCATTTT

d_gene: NA
v_gene: TRBV28
j_gene: TRBJ1-1
abundance: NA
CDR3aa: CASSLRRTEAFF
CDR3nt: TGTGCCAGCAGCCTGAGACGGACTGAAGCTTTCTTT

d_gene: NA
v_gene: TRBV7-2
j_gene: TRBJ1-6
abundance: NA
CDR3aa: CASRAAGSPLHF
CDR3nt: TGTGCCAGCAGGGCGGCGGGTTCACCCCTCCACTTT

d_gene: NA
v_gene: TRBV28
j_gene: TRBJ1-5
abundance: few
CDR3aa: CASSSPRDSNQPQHF
CDR3nt: TGTGCCAGCAGTTCCCCCCGGGATAGCAATCAGCCCCAGCATTTT

d_gene: NA
v_gene: TRBV28
j_gene: TRBJ2-7
abundance: NA
CDR3aa: CASSFAGGLYEQYF
CDR3nt: TGTGCCAGCAGTTTCGCAGGGGGACTCTACGAGCAGTACTTC

d_gene: NA
v_gene: TRBV6-5
j_gene: TRBJ2-2
abundance: NA
CDR3aa: CASSYSSLGELFF
CDR3nt: TGTGCCAGCAGTTACTCGAGCCTCGGGGAGCTGTTTTTT

d_gene: NA
v_gene: TRBV4-3
j_gene: TRBJ1-5
abundance: NA
CDR3aa: CASSQVLMGNQPQHF
CDR3nt: TGCGCCAGCAGCCAAGTCCTAATGGGCAATCAGCCCCAGCATTTT

d_gene: TRBD1
v_gene: TRBV29-1
j_gene: TRBJ1-1
abundance: NA
CDR3aa: CSGRQGTEAFF
CDR3nt: TGCAGCGGAAGACAGGGCACTGAAGCTTTCTTT

d_gene: TRBD2
v_gene: TRBV2
j_gene: TRBJ2-3
abundance: NA
CDR3aa: CASSSPGLERNTQYF
CDR3nt: TGTGCCAGCAGTTCTCCCGGACTAGAACGGAATACGCAGTATTTT

d_gene: NA
v_gene: TRBV7-9
j_gene: TRBJ1-4
abundance: NA
CDR3aa: CASSSLLIGEKLFF
CDR3nt: TGTGCCAGCAGCTCCCTCCTGATCGGCGAAAAACTGTTTTTT

d_gene: NA
v_gene: TRBV19
j_gene: TRBJ1-3
abundance: NA
CDR3aa: CASRGDWRSGNTIYF
CDR3nt: TGTGCCAGTAGAGGCGACTGGAGGTCTGGAAACACCATATATTTT

d_gene: NA
v_gene: TRBV7-9
j_gene: TRBJ2-7
abundance: NA
CDR3aa: CASSLWVGRYSYEQYF
CDR3nt: TGTGCCAGCAGCCTCTGGGTAGGGAGATACTCCTACGAGCAGTACTTC

d_gene: TRBD1
v_gene: TRBV6-5
j_gene: TRBJ2-5
abundance: NA
CDR3aa: CASSMGQGTIETQYF
CDR3nt: TGTGCCAGCAGTATGGGACAGGGGACGATAGAGACCCAGTACTTC

d_gene: TRBD1
v_gene: TRBV13
j_gene: TRBJ2-3
abundance: NA
CDR3aa: CASSLPGQVSTDTQYF
CDR3nt: TGTGCCAGCAGCTTACCAGGACAGGTAAGCACAGATACGCAGTATTTT

d_gene: TRBD1
v_gene: TRBV5-5
j_gene: TRBJ1-1
abundance: NA
CDR3aa: CASSSPGTGGTEAFF
CDR3nt: TGTGCCAGCAGCTCACCCGGGACAGGGGGCACTGAAGCTTTCTTT

d_gene: NA
v_gene: TRBV2
j_gene: TRBJ2-1
abundance: NA
CDR3aa: CASGDGSYNEQFF
CDR3nt: TGTGCCAGCGGTGACGGCTCCTACAATGAGCAGTTCTTC

d_gene: NA
v_gene: TRBV6-4
j_gene: TRBJ2-2
abundance: NA
CDR3aa: CASSAGDTGELFF
CDR3nt: TGTGCCAGCAGTGCAGGGGACACCGGGGAGCTGTTTTTT

d_gene: NA
v_gene: TRBV6-1
j_gene: TRBJ2-7
abundance: once
CDR3aa: CASSERQGYYEQYF
CDR3nt: TGTGCCAGCAGTGAAAGGCAGGGGTACTACGAGCAGTACTTC

d_gene: TRBD2
v_gene: TRBV27
j_gene: TRBJ2-1
abundance: NA
CDR3aa: CASSQIGLGLAGHNEQFF
CDR3nt: TGTGCCAGCAGCCAAATAGGTTTGGGACTAGCGGGCCACAATGAGCAGTTCTTC

d_gene: NA
v_gene: TRBV30
j_gene: TRBJ2-2
abundance: NA
CDR3aa: CAWSVRGGLNTGELFF
CDR3nt: TGTGCCTGGAGTGTAAGGGGGGGCCTGAACACCGGGGAGCTGTTTTTT

d_gene: TRBD1
v_gene: TRBV28
j_gene: TRBJ2-7
abundance: NA
CDR3aa: CASSSPQGPYEQYF
CDR3nt: TGTGCCAGCAGTTCGCCACAGGGGCCCTACGAGCAGTACTTC

d_gene: TRBD2
v_gene: TRBV7-9
j_gene: TRBJ2-3
abundance: NA
CDR3aa: CASETRGAASGGITDTQYF
CDR3nt: TGTGCCAGCGAAACTCGCGGTGCGGCCAGCGGGGGAATCACAGATACGCAGTATTTT